This T cell receptor (beta chain) comes out of a study of T-cell memory formation after mild COVID-19 (dated by TCRdb to about 2021). Turning to the overall study: TCR sequence clusters from the two donors were largely donor specific. In a couple of donors, T-cell clones that expanded and contracted after mild COVID-19 were followed by sequencing TCRalpha and TCRbeta repertoires longitudinally. Two young, previously healthy adult volunteers, one female and one male, were included in the cohort.

Including cysteine and phenylalanine, the CDR3 has 14 amino acids. Only the CDR3 DNA stays, 42 bases, in frame from base 1. At the junction V is shortened by 5 bases and J by 2 bases, with 16 bases in between. In the germline V gene (reference sequence), CDR1 corresponds to GTSNPN and CDR2 to SVGIG. Regarding this clonotype: The antigen it binds to is not known. No base quality information exists; no much larger clone differs at one position.

Ficoll-Paque density gradient centrifugation was the method used to isolate PBMCs. General conclusions and limits of the study: The second-wave clones that peaked on day 37 were not confirmed to be SARS-CoV-2 specific. Balanced CD4/CD8 phenotypes were observed for clones contracting from day 15 to 85, whereas a bias towards CD4+ was observed for a second wave of clones expanding from day 15 to 37. Only a couple of mild cases were covered by the study, and larger cohorts that include severe cases with pre-infection samples were considered necessary. Some responding clones were detected in pre-infection memory, suggesting pre-existing cross-reactive memory T cells joined the SARS-CoV-2 response. Contracting CD4+ clones turned up mainly in the CM and EM memory subsets, whereas EMRA was where CD8+ clones were enriched.

These reads were obtained on an Illumina NovaSeq 6000. cDNA libraries for TCRalpha and TCRbeta were prepared by 5'RACE using constant-segment primers, with sample barcodes and unique molecular identifiers added. Trizol reagent was used to extract RNA from every sample. Libraries were amplified in two PCR steps, with a second sample barcode and Illumina TruSeq adapters added in the second step. The libraries were sequenced on an Illumina NovaSeq using 2 x 150 bp paired-end reads. The paper's data handling went like this. Reads were demultiplexed and collapsed into UMI-guided consensus sequences with migec v1.2.7. Using mixcr v2.1.11, UMI consensuses were aligned to TRA and TRB V and J templates and then assembled into clonotypes. A clonotype was counted as expanded or contracted only when both edgeR and NoisET called the clonotype significant, with the noise models trained on biological replicates. For edgeR calls, the cutoffs were a false discovery rate-adjusted p below 0.01 and a log2 fold-change threshold of 1. As an exploratory analysis of dynamics, PCA with hierarchical clustering was applied to max-normalized trajectories of the 1000 most abundant clonotypes. Separately sequenced CD4+ and CD8+ repertoires were used to assign a CD4 or CD8 phenotype to each responding clone. The public reads were run again by TCRdb, first through fastp at Q25 and then through MiXCR, and only productive beta chains were kept. Every CDR3 protein is listed once, alongside the most common genes and DNA of its rows. Here the V and J calls rest on TCRdb's processing, not on the authors' analysis. The sample profile shows 300,000 to 400,000 distinct CDR3 sequences; around 27% of them were found once. Around an eighth of the sample rests with the top ten.

The chain employs TRBV30 and TRBJ2-7; TRBD2 could be the D gene, as 5 bases match. This receptor was identified in an adult woman who had mild COVID-19 (a few samples of this study predate the infection). The sample titles of this study are shuffled in the database, so cell type and time point are left out; the donor was told from shared clones. Input material: PBMCs or a T cell subset sorted from them (not recorded which). DNA sequence: TGTGCCTGGGCCGCGGGTTACAGAGCCTACGAGCAGTACTTC. It translates to CAWAAGYRAYEQYF. With all but the CDR3 taken from the reference TRBV30 and TRBJ2-7 genes, the full variable domain is: SQTIHQWPATLVQPVGSPLSLECTVEGTSNPNLYWYRQAAGRGLQLLFYSVGIGQISSEVPQNLSASRPQDRQFILSSKKLLLSDSGFYLCAWAAGYRAYEQYFGPGTRLTVT.